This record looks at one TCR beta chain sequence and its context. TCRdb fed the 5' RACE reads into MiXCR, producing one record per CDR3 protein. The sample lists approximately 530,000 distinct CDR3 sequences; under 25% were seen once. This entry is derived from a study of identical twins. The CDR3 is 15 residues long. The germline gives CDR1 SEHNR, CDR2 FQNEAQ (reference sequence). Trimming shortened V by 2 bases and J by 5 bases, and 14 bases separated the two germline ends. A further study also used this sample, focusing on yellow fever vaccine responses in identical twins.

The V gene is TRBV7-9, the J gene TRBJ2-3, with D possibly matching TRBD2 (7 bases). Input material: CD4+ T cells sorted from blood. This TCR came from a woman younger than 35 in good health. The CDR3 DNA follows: TGTGCCAGCAGCTTATGGACGGGGGGCCGAGATACGCAGTATTTT. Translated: CASSLWTGGRDTQYF.